These 17 T cell receptor beta chains came from one sample sequenced in a study of T cells after yellow fever vaccination. TCRdb re-derived calls from the 5' RACE reads in MiXCR, one entry per CDR3 protein. The table lists under 200,000 distinct CDR3 sequences, approximately 10% of them singletons. The specimen was CD8+ T cells sorted from PBMCs, collected 15 days after the yellow fever booster vaccination. The receptors derive from a man between 18 and 35 years old who received the YFV17D yellow fever vaccine.

This clonotype turned up a few times. The V gene is TRBV7-3, the J gene TRBJ2-3, with D possibly being TRBD2 (6 bases). V shed 3 bases and J shed 6 bases, with 13 bases lying between them. Looked up from germline, CDR1 is SGHTA and CDR2 is FQGTGA. This CDR3 comprises 14 residues. The CDR3 reads CASSLGVGGDTQYF. The CDR3 DNA reads TGTGCCAGCAGCTTGGGCGTTGGGGGGGATACGCAGTATTTT.

This clonotype was found a few times. The chain employs TRBV29-1 and TRBJ2-7; TRBD1 is a possible D gene (8 bases). CDR3 length equals 15 residues. Germline V gives CDR1 SQVTM, CDR2 ANQGSEA. V was cut by 0 bases and J by 0 bases, with 12 bases left in between. CDR3 in DNA: TGCAGCGTTGAAGAAGCGGGACAGGCCTCCTACGAGCAGTACTTC. Its translation is CSVEEAGQASYEQYF.

The rearrangement joins TRBV7-2 to TRBJ2-1; the match to TRBD2 covers 8 bases. CDR1 is SGHTA and CDR2 is FQGNSA in the germline V gene. The J segment lost 8 bases and the V segment lost 10 bases, leaving 16 bases of the junction unmatched. The CDR3 consists of 15 residues. The DNA for the CDR3 is TGTGCCACCATCCGGGGGGGGTTATTTCGCCATGAGCAGTTCTTC. Its translation: CATIRGGLFRHEQFF.

The chain uses TRBV20-1 and TRBJ2-7; weak D call: TRBD2 (5 bases). With 3 bases removed from V and 0 bases from J, the gap between germline ends came to 12 bases. Germline V gene data show CDR1 as DFQATT and CDR2 as SNEGSKA (reference sequence). The CDR3 length is 14 residues. CDR3 sequence (DNA): TGCAGTGCTAGGGATACGGGGTACTCCTACGAGCAGTACTTC. As protein: CSARDTGYSYEQYF.

The sample holds many counts of this clonotype. The genes are TRBV7-2 and TRBJ1-2; D remains unclear. This CDR3 is 15 amino acids long. Trimming removed 5 bases from V and 4 bases from J, with 17 bases in between. The germline V gene encodes CDR1 SGHTA and CDR2 FQGNSA. This chain's CDR3 is CASSATPGLGYGYTF. The DNA for the CDR3 is TGTGCCAGCAGCGCCACACCCGGCCTCGGCTATGGCTACACCTTC.

This clonotype was detected only a few times. The rearrangement joins TRBV18 to TRBJ1-2; possibly TRBD1 for D (5 bases). This CDR3 is built from 12 residues. Trimming shortened V by 3 bases and J by 7 bases, and 9 bases separated the two germline ends. CDR1 is KGHSH, CDR2 LQKENI, per germline. CDR3 sequence (DNA): TGTGCCAGCTCACCCCAGGGAGGTGGCTACACCTTC. Protein sequence: CASSPQGGGYTF.

This clonotype was seen only a few times. The chain recombines TRBV6-4 with TRBJ1-1; D perhaps matches TRBD1 (5 bases). V lost 3 bases and J lost 1, with 6 bases in between. This CDR3 spans 13 amino acids. The V gene's germline CDR1 is MRHNA and CDR2 SNTAGT. CDR3 region: CASSETANTEAFF. The CDR3 region has the DNA TGTGCCAGCAGTGAGACAGCGAACACTGAAGCTTTCTTT.

This clonotype came up a few times. This chain connects TRBV7-9 to TRBJ2-2, with TRBD1 matching over 7 bases. Germline CDR1 SEHNR, CDR2 FQNEAQ (reference sequence). V gave up 5 bases and J gave up 1 base; unmatched junction bases: 7. There are 16 residues in the CDR3. The CDR3 loop reads CASSTRDSLNTGELFF. CDR3 nucleotides: TGTGCCAGCAGCACCCGGGACAGCTTGAACACCGGGGAGCTGTTTTTT.

The table lists this clonotype with many counts. The chain is built from TRBV5-1 and TRBJ2-7, with no clear D. The V end lost 4 bases, the J end lost 7 bases, and 15 bases lay between the germline ends. This CDR3 region has 13 residues. Germline CDR1 reads SGHRS; CDR2 reads YFSETQ. The CDR3 here is CASSIQWGGEQYF. The CDR3 DNA is TGCGCCAGCAGCATACAATGGGGTGGGGAGCAGTACTTC.

The chain joins TRBV3-1 to TRBJ2-2, with no clear D. The CDR3 runs to 16 residues. The V and J ends lost 3 bases and 5 bases respectively, with 16 bases between them. Germline values: CDR1 LGHDT, CDR2 YNNKEL (reference sequence). Here the CDR3 DNA reads TGTGCCAGCAGCCACCTCCTCGGTGGGCGGACCGGGGAGCTGTTTTTT. Protein sequence: CASSHLLGGRTGELFF.

This clonotype was observed many times. The CDR3, as DNA: TGTGCCGGCCGAGGTCGACGGCCTAGCTCCTACGAGCAGTACTTC. Translating gives CAGRGRRPSSYEQYF. The chain carries TRBV6-5 and TRBJ2-7; no definite D call. Germline assignment: CDR1 MNHEY and CDR2 SVGAGI. V was shortened by 11 bases and J by 0 bases, with 20 bases between the two germline ends. The CDR3 length is 15 residues.

The chain carries TRBV12-3 or TRBV12-4 and TRBJ2-1; D unclear. V dropped 1 base and J dropped 12 bases, with 19 bases sitting between them. The CDR3 contains 15 residues. Here the CDR3 reads CASSLGSVQVGRQFF. DNA for the CDR3: TGTGCCAGCAGTTTAGGAAGCGTCCAGGTGGGAAGGCAGTTCTTC.

There are a few counts of this clonotype. J is TRBJ2-3 and V is TRBV2; 8 positions match TRBD1. V shed 3 bases and J 4 bases; nucleotides not matched to a gene: 6. CDR1 and CDR2 from the germline V gene are SNHLY and FYNNEI. The CDR3 contains 15 residues. The CDR3 loop is CASSEVQGAADTQYF. For the CDR3, the DNA is TGTGCCAGCAGTGAGGTTCAGGGGGCCGCAGATACGCAGTATTTT.

This clonotype has ten or more counts. This sequence joins TRBV6-6 and TRBJ2-1; unclear D gene. V gave up 2 bases and J gave up 7 bases, with 12 bases separating them. Germline V lookup: CDR1 MNHNY, CDR2 SVGAGI (reference sequence). This CDR3 is built from 14 residues. Here the CDR3 DNA reads TGTGCCAGCAGTTACCAAAGGTCTCGTAATGAGCAGTTCTTC. Translation gives CASSYQRSRNEQFF.

This clonotype has just a few counts. The rearrangement joins TRBV20-1 to TRBJ2-2; 7 nucleotides match TRBD1. This CDR3 is built from 14 residues. V lost 3 bases and J lost 5; bases outside the gene matches: 6. Germline assignment: CDR1 DFQATT and CDR2 SNEGSKA (reference sequence). The CDR3 here is CSASGDSITGELFF. The DNA of the CDR3 is TGCAGTGCTAGCGGGGACAGCATTACCGGGGAGCTGTTTTTT.

This clonotype has just a few counts. The rearrangement links TRBV7-9 to TRBJ2-4, with no clear D. The CDR3 totals 17 residues. CDR1 SEHNR and CDR2 FQNEAQ come from the germline V gene (reference sequence). The V end lost 1 base, the J end lost 0 bases, and 13 bases lay between the germline ends. The CDR3 loop reads CASSLVRQHIAKNIQYF. CDR3 nucleotide sequence: TGTGCCAGCAGCTTAGTTCGGCAGCATATAGCCAAAAACATTCAGTACTTC. Full variable domain (outside the CDR3, taken from reference TRBV7-9 and TRBJ2-4): DTGVSQNPRHKITKRGQNVTFRCDPISEHNRLYWYRQTLGQGPEFLTYFQNEAQLEKSRLLSDRFSAERPKGSFSTLEIQRTEQGDSAMYLCASSLVRQHIAKNIQYFGAGTRLSVL.

The chain carries TRBV4-3 and TRBJ2-7, with TRBD2 identical over 8 bases. Germline trimming cut 0 bases from V and 2 bases from J; bases unmatched to any gene: 3. The CDR3 spans 15 residues. The germline V gene has CDR1 LGHNA and CDR2 YSLEER. CDR3 sequence (DNA): TGCGCCAGCAGCCAAGACTCCGGGGGGGCCTACGAGCAGTACTTC. Protein: CASSQDSGGAYEQYF.